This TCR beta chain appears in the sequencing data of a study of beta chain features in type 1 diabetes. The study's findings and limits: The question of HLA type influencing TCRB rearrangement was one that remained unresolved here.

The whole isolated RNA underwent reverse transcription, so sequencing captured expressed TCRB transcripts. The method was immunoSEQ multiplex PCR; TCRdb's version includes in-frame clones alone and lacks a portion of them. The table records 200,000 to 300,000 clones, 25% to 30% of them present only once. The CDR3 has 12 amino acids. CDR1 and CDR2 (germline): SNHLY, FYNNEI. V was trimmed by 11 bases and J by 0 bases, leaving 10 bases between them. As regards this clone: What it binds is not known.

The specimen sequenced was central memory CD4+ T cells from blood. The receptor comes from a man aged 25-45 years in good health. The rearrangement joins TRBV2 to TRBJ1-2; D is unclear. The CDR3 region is CAGSTSNYGYTF. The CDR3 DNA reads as TGTGCCGGAAGTACATCTAACTATGGCTACACCTTC.